This paragraph covers one TCR beta chain sequence. Its specificity is unknown. The junction does not match germline at one end; this may be a read error. These data belong to a study of OX40 agonist ivuxolimab in advanced cancers. Study at large: At doses from 0.01 to 10 mg/kg, patients were given intravenous ivuxolimab every 2 weeks.

CDR1 and CDR2 (germline): MGHRA, YSYEKL. The CDR3 spans 16 residues. Study-level results: Partial responders treated at 0.1-3.0 mg/kg exhibited clonal expansion among the lowest measured. Mean expanded clone counts were higher in CD8+ than CD4+ T cells.

Sequenced by immunoSEQ multiplex PCR; TCRdb stores in-frame clones only, minus some. The table shows 30,000 to 40,000 clones, with roughly 83% occurring only once. Material: CD4+ or CD8+ T cells sorted from blood, obtained in a trial of the OX40 agonist ivuxolimab. This TCR was recovered from an adult with an advanced solid tumor such as melanoma, head and neck, liver or kidney cancer. V is TRBV4-1 and J is TRBJ2-7, with D maybe TRBD1 (7 bases). CDR3 DNA: TGCGCCAGCAGCCGGACCAGGGGGGCCCCCTCCGACGAGCAGTACTTC. Its translation: CASSRTRGAPSDEQYF.